This TCR beta chain derives from a study of neoadjuvant anti-PD-1 for oral cavity cancer. Study conclusions and caveats: Higher pretreatment Treg/Th17 ratios tracked higher pretreatment blood clonality.

The CDR3 runs to 14 residues. V was clipped by 6 bases and J by 1 base, with 13 bases between them. Per the germline V gene, CDR1 is MDHEN and CDR2 is SYDVKM. A remark on this clone: Antigen unknown.

The data were produced by immunoSEQ multiplex PCR, yet TCRdb's version contains in-frame clones alone and is incomplete. The table has fewer than 20,000 clones, 67% seen once. The sequenced sample was PBMCs, obtained before nivolumab (anti-PD-1) treatment. This clonotype was sampled from a person aged 40 to 85 with oral cavity squamous cell carcinoma. The genes are TRBV28 and TRBJ2-7, with a possible D match to TRBD2 (6 bases). CDR3 DNA: TGTGCCAGCAGGGGAAGCCGGGGGTCCTACGAGCAGTACTTC. Its protein is CASRGSRGSYEQYF.